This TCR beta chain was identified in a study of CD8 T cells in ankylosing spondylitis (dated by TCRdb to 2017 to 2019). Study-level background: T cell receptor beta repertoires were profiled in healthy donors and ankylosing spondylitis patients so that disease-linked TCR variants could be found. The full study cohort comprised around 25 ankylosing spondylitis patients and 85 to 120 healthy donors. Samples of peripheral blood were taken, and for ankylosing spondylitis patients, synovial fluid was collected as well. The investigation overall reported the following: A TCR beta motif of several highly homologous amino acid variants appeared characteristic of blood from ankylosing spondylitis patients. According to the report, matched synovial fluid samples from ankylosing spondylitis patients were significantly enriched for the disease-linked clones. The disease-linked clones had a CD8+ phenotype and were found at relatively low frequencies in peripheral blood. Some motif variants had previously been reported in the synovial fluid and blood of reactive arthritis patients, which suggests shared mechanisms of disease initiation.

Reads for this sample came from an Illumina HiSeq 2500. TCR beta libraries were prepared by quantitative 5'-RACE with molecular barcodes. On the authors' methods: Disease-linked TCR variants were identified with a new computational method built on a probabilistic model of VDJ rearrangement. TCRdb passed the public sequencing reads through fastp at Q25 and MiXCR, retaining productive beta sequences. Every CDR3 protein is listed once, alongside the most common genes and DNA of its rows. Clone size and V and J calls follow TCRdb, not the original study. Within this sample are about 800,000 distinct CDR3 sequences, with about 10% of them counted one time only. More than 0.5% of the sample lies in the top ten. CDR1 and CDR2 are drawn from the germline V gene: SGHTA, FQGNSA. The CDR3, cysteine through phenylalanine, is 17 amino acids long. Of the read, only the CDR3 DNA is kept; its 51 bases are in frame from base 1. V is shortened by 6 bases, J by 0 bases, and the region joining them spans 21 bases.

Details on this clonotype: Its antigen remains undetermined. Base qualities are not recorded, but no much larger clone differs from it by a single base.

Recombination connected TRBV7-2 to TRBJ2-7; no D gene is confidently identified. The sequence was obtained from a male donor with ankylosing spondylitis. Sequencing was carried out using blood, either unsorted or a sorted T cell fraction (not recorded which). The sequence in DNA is TGTGCCAGCAGTTTCCTCGGGCCCCTGTTAAGCTCCTACGAGCAGTACTTC. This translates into CASSFLGPLLSSYEQYF.